The present T cell receptor (beta chain) was sequenced within a study of blood T cell repertoires in COVID-19. Germline CDR1 reads SNHLY; CDR2 reads FYNNEI. The germline V and J ends were trimmed by 5 bases and 12 bases, with 23 bases remaining between them. This CDR3 has 15 amino acids. The method was immunoSEQ multiplex PCR; TCRdb's version includes in-frame clones alone and lacks a portion of them. This repertoire shows roughly 88,000 clones, around nine tenths found once; its top ten account for approximately 20%. The TCR was taken from a woman in her sixties with COVID-19, enrolled during active disease. The chain recombines TRBV2 with TRBJ2-1; D perhaps matches TRBD2 (6 bases). The sequencing input was peripheral blood. CDR3 sequence (DNA): TGTGCCAGCAGTTCTGGAGGGTTTACCCAATTTGGGCAGTTCTTC. This sequence encodes CASSSGGFTQFGQFF.